The 17 T cell receptor beta chains below all came from one sample that was sequenced in a study of T cell repertoires in cytomegalovirus infection. TCRdb recomputed calls from the reads with MiXCR, one row per CDR3 protein. The sample shows about 330,000 distinct CDR3 sequences, roughly 9.5% of them seen only once. Sequenced: PBMCs. All receptors derive from a human donor in good health (CMV status not recorded). Some clones in this sample may be carry-over from other donors' samples.

The chain employs TRBV18 and TRBJ2-6, with a tentative D call TRBD1 (6 bases). The CDR3 totals 17 residues. The germline V and J ends were trimmed by 6 bases and 0 bases, with 15 bases remaining between them. Germline V gene lookup returns CDR1 KGHSH and CDR2 LQKENI. CDR3 DNA sequence: TGTGCCAGCTCCCTCAGGGGACCAAACTCTGGGGCCAACGTCCTGACTTTC. Encoded protein: CASSLRGPNSGANVLTF. Complete variable domain (other parts from reference TRBV18 and TRBJ2-6): NAGVMQNPRHLVRRRGQEARLRCSPMKGHSHVYWYRQLPEEGLKFMVYLQKENIIDESGMPKERFSAEFPKEGPSILRIQQVVRGDSAAYFCASSLRGPNSGANVLTFGAGSRLTVL.

This clonotype was counted ten times or more. This sequence joins TRBV7-8 and TRBJ2-1, with 7 bases identical to TRBD1. Germline CDR1 is SGHVS and CDR2 is FQNEAQ. The CDR3 covers 16 residues. With V trimmed by 1 base and J by 7 bases, 10 bases remained unmatched. The chain's CDR3 is CASSLENRGPLNEQFF. The CDR3 DNA is TGTGCCAGCAGCTTAGAGAACAGGGGCCCTTTGAATGAGCAGTTCTTC.

V gene TRBV28 combines with J gene TRBJ2-3; D is uncertain. Germline-derived CDR1 and CDR2 are MDHEN and SYDVKM. V lost 6 bases and J 6 bases, leaving 16 bases between the germline ends. The CDR3 length is 14 residues. The CDR3 here is CASRYPGAQDTQYF. CDR3 sequence (DNA): TGTGCCAGCAGATACCCAGGAGCGCAGGATACGCAGTATTTT.

There are many counts of this clonotype. The genes are TRBV7-2 and TRBJ2-2, with 9 bases fitting TRBD1. This CDR3 contains 16 residues. Germline CDR1 is SGHTA and CDR2 is FQGNSA. Losses at the gene ends were 5 bases for V and 5 bases for J; bases not matched to a gene: 9. Here the CDR3 DNA reads TGTGCCAGCAGCCCCCAGGGACAGGGTTTAACCGGGGAGCTGTTTTTT. Its protein is CASSPQGQGLTGELFF.

This clonotype was observed a handful of times. V is TRBV11-2 and J is TRBJ2-1; D might be TRBD2 (5 bases). V was cut by 1 base and J by 3 bases, with 13 bases left in between. The CDR3 totals 16 residues. The germline CDR1 and CDR2 sequences are SGHAT and FQNNGV. The CDR3 protein is CASSLAPDFHYNEQFF. The CDR3 nucleotides are TGTGCCAGCAGCTTAGCCCCGGACTTCCACTACAATGAGCAGTTCTTC.

A remark on this clonotype: One base away lies a much larger clone, so this may be a sequencing read error. The CDR3 does not close with the conserved phenylalanine or tryptophan, likely indicating a read error. The genes are TRBV11-2 and TRBJ2-4; 8 bases align to TRBD2. V was clipped by 5 bases and J by 3 bases; unmatched bases: 6. The germline V gene encodes CDR1 SGHAT and CDR2 FQNNGV. The CDR3 is 15 amino acids. CDR3 DNA: TGTGCCAGCAGCCGTCCGGGGGGGAACAAAAACATTCAGTACCTC. Residues: CASSRPGGNKNIQYL.

This clonotype has only a few counts. V usage is TRBV7-6 and J usage is TRBJ2-1; 7 bases fit TRBD1. The CDR3 runs 17 residues. Germline CDR1 reads SGHVS; CDR2 reads FNYEAQ. J lost 0 bases, V lost 4 bases, and 9 bases had no gene match. The CDR3 sequence: CASSYRGDRDSYNEQFF. As DNA, the CDR3 is TGTGCCAGCAGCTATAGGGGAGACAGGGACTCCTACAATGAGCAGTTCTTC.

The CDR3 nucleotides read TGTGCCAGCAGTCCCGGGACTAGCGGGATGGTCTACAATGAGCAGTTCTTC. The encoded protein is CASSPGTSGMVYNEQFF. The chain joins TRBV6-5 to TRBJ2-1, with 13 bases aligning to TRBD2. In germline, CDR1 is MNHEY, CDR2 SVGAGI. CDR3 size: 17 residues. V lost 5 bases to trimming and J lost 3 bases; unmatched junction nucleotides: 7.

This clonotype was detected only a few times. The V gene is TRBV28, the J gene TRBJ2-4, with 7 bases lining up with TRBD2. Germline V gene data show CDR1 as MDHEN and CDR2 as SYDVKM. After removal of 5 bases from V and 4 bases from J, the junction contained 11 bases not matched to a gene. The CDR3 totals 16 residues. CDR3 region: CASSGLRGSTKNIQYF. The CDR3 DNA reads as TGTGCCAGCAGTGGACTCCGCGGGAGTACTAAAAACATTCAGTACTTC. Based on the CDR3 plus reference TRBV28 and TRBJ2-4, the full variable domain is DVKVTQSSRYLVKRTGEKVFLECVQDMDHENMFWYRQDPGLGLRLIYFSYDVKMKEKGDIPEGYSVSREKKERFSLILESASTNQTSMYLCASSGLRGSTKNIQYFGAGTRLSVL.

Only a few counts were recorded for this clonotype. This chain connects TRBV20-1 to TRBJ1-1, with D unresolved. V lost 0 bases and J lost 0, with 8 bases in between. The germline V gene has CDR1 DFQATT and CDR2 SNEGSKA (reference sequence). The CDR3 covers 14 residues. In DNA, the CDR3 is TGCAGTGCTAGAGATCGGACCGTGAACACTGAAGCTTTCTTT. This codes for CSARDRTVNTEAFF.

The CDR3 nucleotides read TGTGCCAGCAGCTCTGGACGGCCCCACTACGAGCAGTACTTC. It translates to CASSSGRPHYEQYF. V gene TRBV5-5 combines with J gene TRBJ2-7; D is unclear. The length of the CDR3 is 14 residues. With 3 bases removed from V and 3 bases from J, the gap between germline ends came to 13 bases. Germline-derived CDR1 and CDR2 are SGHKS and YYEKEE (reference sequence). Together with reference TRBV5-5 and TRBJ2-7, the CDR3 gives the full variable domain: DAGVTQSPTHLIKTRGQQVTLRCSPISGHKSVSWYQQVLGQGPQFIFQYYEKEERGRGNFPDRFSARQFPNYSSELNVNALLLGDSALYLCASSSGRPHYEQYFGPGTRLTVT.

This clonotype has only a few counts. The CDR3 bases are TGTGCCAGCAGCGCCTTACAGGGAAACTACGAGCAGTACTTC. This gives the protein CASSALQGNYEQYF. This chain joins TRBV5-5 and TRBJ2-7; D is perhaps TRBD1 (6 bases). Germline assignment: CDR1 SGHKS and CDR2 YYEKEE (reference sequence). V was shortened by 4 bases and J by 3 bases, with 14 bases between the two germline ends. The CDR3 is 14 amino acids. Together with reference TRBV5-5 and TRBJ2-7, the CDR3 gives the full variable domain: DAGVTQSPTHLIKTRGQQVTLRCSPISGHKSVSWYQQVLGQGPQFIFQYYEKEERGRGNFPDRFSARQFPNYSSELNVNALLLGDSALYLCASSALQGNYEQYFGPGTRLTVT.

The chain is built from TRBV19 and TRBJ2-6; 9 nucleotides line up with TRBD1. The CDR3 runs to 17 residues. Germline V CDR1 and CDR2: LNHDA, SQIVND (reference sequence). V shed 6 bases, J shed 2 bases, and the junction held 8 bases outside the gene matches. The CDR3 sequence is CASRSPGTGTGANVLTF. The CDR3 coding sequence is TGTGCCAGTAGGAGTCCCGGGACAGGGACTGGGGCCAACGTCCTGACTTTC.

This clonotype was detected ten times or more. The chain employs TRBV7-2 and TRBJ2-2; 8 positions agree with TRBD2. The junction had 5 bases not matched to a gene; V was cut back by 3 bases and J by 2 bases. The CDR3 totals 16 residues. Per the germline V gene, CDR1 is SGHTA and CDR2 is FQGNSA. The CDR3 bases are TGTGCCAGCAGCTTTACTAGCGGTCACAACACCGGGGAGCTGTTTTTT. This codes for CASSFTSGHNTGELFF.

This clonotype was seen once. V and J are TRBV20-1 and TRBJ1-1; D call uncertain. From germline, CDR1 is DFQATT and CDR2 SNEGSKA (reference sequence). This CDR3 has 15 residues. V was pared by 0 bases and J by 1 base, with 12 bases between. The CDR3 nucleotides read TGCAGTGCTAGAGATCTTGGAGGTTGGAACACTGAAGCTTTCTTT. Encoded protein: CSARDLGGWNTEAFF.

This clonotype was found many times. CDR3 coding DNA: TGTGCCACCCATTCGGCAGGGGGGGGCTCCTACGAGCAGTACTTC. Translated, it gives CATHSAGGGSYEQYF. This chain uses TRBV6-1 with TRBJ2-7, with D possibly being TRBD1 or TRBD2 (7 bases each). With 10 bases removed from V and 0 bases from J, the gap between germline ends came to 19 bases. Germline-derived CDR1 and CDR2 are MNHNS and SASEGT. CDR3 length: 15 residues.

Only one count was recorded for this clonotype. The chain uses TRBV29-1 and TRBJ2-3; no definite D call. CDR3 length: 15 residues. V was pared by 3 bases and J by 5 bases, with 18 bases between. Germline lookup yields CDR1 SQVTM and CDR2 ANQGSEA. The CDR3 bases are TGCAGCGTTGAGCTTAATGGGGAAGTTGGAGATACGCAGTATTTT. It yields the protein CSVELNGEVGDTQYF.